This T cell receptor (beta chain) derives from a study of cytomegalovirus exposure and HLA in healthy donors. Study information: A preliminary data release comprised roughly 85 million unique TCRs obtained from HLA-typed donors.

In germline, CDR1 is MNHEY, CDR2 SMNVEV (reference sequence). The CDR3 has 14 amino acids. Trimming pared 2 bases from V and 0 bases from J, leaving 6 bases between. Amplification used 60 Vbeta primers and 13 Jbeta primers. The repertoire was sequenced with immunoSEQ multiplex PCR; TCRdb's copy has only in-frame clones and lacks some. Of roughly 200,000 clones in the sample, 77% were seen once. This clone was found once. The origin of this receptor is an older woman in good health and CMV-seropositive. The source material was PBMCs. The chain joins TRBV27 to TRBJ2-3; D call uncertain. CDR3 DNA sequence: TGTGCCAGCAGTTTAAAGACTAGCACAGATACGCAGTATTTT. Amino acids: CASSLKTSTDTQYF.